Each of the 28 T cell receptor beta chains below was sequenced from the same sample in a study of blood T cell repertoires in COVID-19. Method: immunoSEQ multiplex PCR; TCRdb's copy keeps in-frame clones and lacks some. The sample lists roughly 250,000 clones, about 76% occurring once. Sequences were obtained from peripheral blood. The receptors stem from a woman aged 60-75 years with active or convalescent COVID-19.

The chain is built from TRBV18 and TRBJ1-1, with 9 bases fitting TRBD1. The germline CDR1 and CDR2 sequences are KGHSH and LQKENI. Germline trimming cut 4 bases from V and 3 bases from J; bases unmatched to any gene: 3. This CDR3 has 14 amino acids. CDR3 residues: CASSRGQGDTEAFF. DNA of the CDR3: TGTGCCAGCTCACGGGGACAGGGAGACACTGAAGCTTTCTTT.

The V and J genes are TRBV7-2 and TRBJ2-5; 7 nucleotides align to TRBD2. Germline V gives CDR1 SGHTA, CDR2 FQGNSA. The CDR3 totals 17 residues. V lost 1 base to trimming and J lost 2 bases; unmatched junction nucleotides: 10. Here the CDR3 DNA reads TGTGCCAGCAGCTTAGGGTTTGTGGGGGGGTGGCAAGAGACCCAGTACTTC. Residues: CASSLGFVGGWQETQYF.

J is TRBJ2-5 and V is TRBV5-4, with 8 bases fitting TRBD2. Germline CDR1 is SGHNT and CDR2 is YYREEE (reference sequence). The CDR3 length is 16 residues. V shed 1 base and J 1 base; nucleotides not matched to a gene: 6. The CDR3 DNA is TGTGCCAGCAGCTTGAGGGGACTAGTAAGCCAAGAGACCCAGTACTTC. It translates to CASSLRGLVSQETQYF.

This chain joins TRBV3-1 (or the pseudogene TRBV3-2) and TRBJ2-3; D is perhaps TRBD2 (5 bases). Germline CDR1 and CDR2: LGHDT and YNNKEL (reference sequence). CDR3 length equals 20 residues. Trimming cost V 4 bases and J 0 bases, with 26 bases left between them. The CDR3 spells CASSLQPGIRRRHSTDTQYF. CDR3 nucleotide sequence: TGTGCCAGCAGCCTACAACCCGGGATCCGCCGGAGGCATAGCACAGATACGCAGTATTTT.

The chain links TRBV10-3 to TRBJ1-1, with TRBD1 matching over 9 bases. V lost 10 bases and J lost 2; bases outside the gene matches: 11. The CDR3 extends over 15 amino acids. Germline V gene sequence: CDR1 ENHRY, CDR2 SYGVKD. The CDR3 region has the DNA TGTGCCACAGGCGACAGGGGGAAGTCTAACACTGAAGCTTTCTTT. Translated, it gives CATGDRGKSNTEAFF.

CDR3 sequence: CASSPTLQGAFYEQYF. In DNA form, the CDR3 reads TGTGCCAGCAGCCCGACTCTACAGGGGGCTTTTTACGAGCAGTACTTC. This chain uses TRBV13 with TRBJ2-7; 9 bases agree with TRBD1. Per germline, CDR1 PRHDT and CDR2 FYEKMQ (reference sequence). The CDR3 is 16 amino acids. The trim removed 5 bases at V and 4 bases at J, leaving 12 bases unmatched.

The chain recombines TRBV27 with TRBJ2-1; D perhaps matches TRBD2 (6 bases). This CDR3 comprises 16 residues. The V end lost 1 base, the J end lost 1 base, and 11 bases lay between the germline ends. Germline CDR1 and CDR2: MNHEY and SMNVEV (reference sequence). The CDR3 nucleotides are TGTGCCAGCAGTTTATATGGGGGGAATTCCTACAATGAGCAGTTCTTC. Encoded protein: CASSLYGGNSYNEQFF.

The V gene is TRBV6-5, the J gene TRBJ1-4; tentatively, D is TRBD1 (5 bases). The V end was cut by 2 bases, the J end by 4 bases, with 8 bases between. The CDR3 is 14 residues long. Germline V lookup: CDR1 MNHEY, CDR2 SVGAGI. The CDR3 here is CASSYGQGNEKLFF. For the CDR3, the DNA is TGTGCCAGCAGTTACGGGCAGGGTAATGAAAAACTGTTTTTT.

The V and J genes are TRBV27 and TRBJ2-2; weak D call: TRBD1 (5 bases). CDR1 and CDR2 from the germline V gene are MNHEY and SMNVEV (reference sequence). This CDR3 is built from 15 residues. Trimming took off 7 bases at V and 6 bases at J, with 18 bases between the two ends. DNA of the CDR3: TGTGCCAGCACCCCAACGCGGCAGGGCCCCGGGGAGCTGTTTTTT. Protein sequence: CASTPTRQGPGELFF.

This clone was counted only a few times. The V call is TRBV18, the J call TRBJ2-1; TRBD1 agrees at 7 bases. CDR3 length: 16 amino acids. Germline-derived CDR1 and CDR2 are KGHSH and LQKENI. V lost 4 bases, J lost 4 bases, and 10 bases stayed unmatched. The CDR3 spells CASSLRQGRGYNEQFF. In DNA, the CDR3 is TGTGCCAGCTCACTCCGACAGGGTCGGGGATACAATGAGCAGTTCTTC.

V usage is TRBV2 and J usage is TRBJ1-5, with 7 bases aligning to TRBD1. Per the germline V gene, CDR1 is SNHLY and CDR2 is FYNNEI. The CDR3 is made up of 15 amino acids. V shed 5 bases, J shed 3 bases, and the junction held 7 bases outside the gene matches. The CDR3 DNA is TGTGCCAGCAGTACCCGACAGGGTGACAATCAGCCCCAGCATTTT. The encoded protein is CASSTRQGDNQPQHF.

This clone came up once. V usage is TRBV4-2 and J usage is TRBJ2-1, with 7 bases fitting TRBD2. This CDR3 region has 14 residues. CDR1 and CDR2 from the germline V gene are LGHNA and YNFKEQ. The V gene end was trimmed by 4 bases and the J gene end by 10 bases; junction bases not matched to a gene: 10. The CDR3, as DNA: TGTGCCAGCAGCCCCACCGTGCTCGGGGGGGAGCAGTTCTTC. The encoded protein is CASSPTVLGGEQFF.

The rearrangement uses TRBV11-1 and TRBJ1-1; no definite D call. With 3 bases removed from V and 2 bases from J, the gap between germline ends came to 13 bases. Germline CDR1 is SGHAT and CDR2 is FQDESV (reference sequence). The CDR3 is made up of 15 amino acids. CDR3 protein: CASSFGVQPNTEAFF. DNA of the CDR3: TGTGCCAGCAGCTTCGGGGTCCAACCTAACACTGAAGCTTTCTTT.

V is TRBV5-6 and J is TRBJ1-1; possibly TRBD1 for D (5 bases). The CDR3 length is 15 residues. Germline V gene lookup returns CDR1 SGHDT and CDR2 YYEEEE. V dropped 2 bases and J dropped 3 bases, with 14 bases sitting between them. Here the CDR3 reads CASSFELGADTEAFF. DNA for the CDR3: TGTGCCAGCAGCTTCGAGTTAGGGGCAGACACTGAAGCTTTCTTT.

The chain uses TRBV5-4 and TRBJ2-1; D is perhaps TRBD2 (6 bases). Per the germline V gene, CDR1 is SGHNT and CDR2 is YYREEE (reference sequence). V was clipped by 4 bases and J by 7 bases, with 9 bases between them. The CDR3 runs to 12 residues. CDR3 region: CASSQGGNEQFF. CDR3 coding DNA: TGTGCCAGCAGCCAAGGAGGGAATGAGCAGTTCTTC.

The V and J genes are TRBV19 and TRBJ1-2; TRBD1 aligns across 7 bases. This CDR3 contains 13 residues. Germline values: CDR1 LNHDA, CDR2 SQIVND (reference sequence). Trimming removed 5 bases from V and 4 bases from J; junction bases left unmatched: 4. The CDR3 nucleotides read TGTGCCAGTAGTCCGACAGGGATCTATGGCTACACCTTC. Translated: CASSPTGIYGYTF. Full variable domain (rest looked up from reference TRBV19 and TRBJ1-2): DGGITQSPKYLFRKEGQNVTLSCEQNLNHDAMYWYRQDPGQGLRLIYYSQIVNDFQKGDIAEGYSVSREKKESFPLTVTSAQKNPTAFYLCASSPTGIYGYTFGSGTRLTVV.

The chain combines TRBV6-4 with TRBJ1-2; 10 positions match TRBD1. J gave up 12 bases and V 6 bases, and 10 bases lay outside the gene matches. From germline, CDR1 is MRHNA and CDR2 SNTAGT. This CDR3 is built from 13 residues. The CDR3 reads CASSEVEGQGNTF. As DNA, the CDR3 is TGTGCCAGCAGCGAAGTCGAGGGACAGGGGAACACCTTC.

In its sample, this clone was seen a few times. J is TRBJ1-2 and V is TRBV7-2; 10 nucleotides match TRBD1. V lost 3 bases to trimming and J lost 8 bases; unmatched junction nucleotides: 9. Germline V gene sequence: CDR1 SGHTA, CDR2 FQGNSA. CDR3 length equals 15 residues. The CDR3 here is CASSFLGQGTGGYTF. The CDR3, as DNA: TGTGCCAGCAGCTTCCTGGGACAGGGGACAGGCGGCTACACCTTC.

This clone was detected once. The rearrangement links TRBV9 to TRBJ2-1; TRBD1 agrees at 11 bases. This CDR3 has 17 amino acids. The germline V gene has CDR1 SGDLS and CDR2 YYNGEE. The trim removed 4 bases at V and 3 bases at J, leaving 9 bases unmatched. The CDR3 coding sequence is TGTGCCAGCAGCCCAGACCCGGACAGGGGGCTCTACAATGAGCAGTTCTTC. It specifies CASSPDPDRGLYNEQFF.

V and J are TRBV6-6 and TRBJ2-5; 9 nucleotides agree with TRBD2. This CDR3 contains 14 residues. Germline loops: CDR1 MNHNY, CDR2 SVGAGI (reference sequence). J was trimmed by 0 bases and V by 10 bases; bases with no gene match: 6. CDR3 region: CATRLAAYQETQYF. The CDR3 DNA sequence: TGTGCCACGCGACTAGCGGCATACCAAGAGACCCAGTACTTC.

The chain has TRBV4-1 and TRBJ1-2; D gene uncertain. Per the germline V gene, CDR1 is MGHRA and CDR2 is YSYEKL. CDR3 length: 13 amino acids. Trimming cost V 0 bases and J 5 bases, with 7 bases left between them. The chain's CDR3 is CASSQEGAYGYTF. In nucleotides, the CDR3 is TGCGCCAGCAGCCAAGAGGGAGCGTATGGCTACACCTTC.

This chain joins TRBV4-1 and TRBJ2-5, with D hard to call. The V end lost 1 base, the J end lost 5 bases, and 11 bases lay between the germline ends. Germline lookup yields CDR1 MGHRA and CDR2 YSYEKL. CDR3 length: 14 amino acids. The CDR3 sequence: CASSQVNLLETQYF. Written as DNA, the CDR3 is TGCGCCAGCAGCCAAGTCAACCTACTGGAGACCCAGTACTTC.

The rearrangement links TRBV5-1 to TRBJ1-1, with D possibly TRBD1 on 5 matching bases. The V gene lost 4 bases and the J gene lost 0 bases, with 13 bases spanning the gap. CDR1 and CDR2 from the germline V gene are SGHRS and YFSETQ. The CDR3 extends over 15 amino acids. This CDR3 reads CASSGSGSMNTEAFF. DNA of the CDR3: TGCGCCAGCAGCGGGTCAGGGTCGATGAACACTGAAGCTTTCTTT. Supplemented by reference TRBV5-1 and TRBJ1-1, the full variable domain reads KAGVTQTPRYLIKTRGQQVTLSCSPISGHRSVSWYQQTPGQGLQFLFEYFSETQRNKGNFPGRFSGRQFSNSRSEMNVSTLELGDSALYLCASSGSGSMNTEAFFGQGTRLTVV.

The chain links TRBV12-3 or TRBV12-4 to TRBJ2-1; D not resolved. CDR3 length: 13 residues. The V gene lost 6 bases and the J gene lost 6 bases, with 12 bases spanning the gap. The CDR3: CASSPPPGNEQFF. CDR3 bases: TGTGCCAGCAGCCCACCACCGGGCAATGAGCAGTTCTTC.

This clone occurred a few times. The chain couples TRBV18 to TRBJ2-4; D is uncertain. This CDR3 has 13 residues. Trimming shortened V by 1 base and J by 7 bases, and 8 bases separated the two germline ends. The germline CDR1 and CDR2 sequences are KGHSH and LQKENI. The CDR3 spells CASSPLRSNIQYF. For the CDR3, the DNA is TGTGCCAGCTCACCACTGAGGAGTAACATTCAGTACTTC.

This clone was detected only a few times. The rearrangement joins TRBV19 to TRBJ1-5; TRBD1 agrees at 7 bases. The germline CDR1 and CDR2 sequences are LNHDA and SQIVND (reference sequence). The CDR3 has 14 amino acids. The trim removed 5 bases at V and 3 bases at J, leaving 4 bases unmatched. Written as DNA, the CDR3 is TGTGCCAGTAGTGGAGGGGGCAACAATCAGCCCCAGCATTTT. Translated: CASSGGGNNQPQHF.

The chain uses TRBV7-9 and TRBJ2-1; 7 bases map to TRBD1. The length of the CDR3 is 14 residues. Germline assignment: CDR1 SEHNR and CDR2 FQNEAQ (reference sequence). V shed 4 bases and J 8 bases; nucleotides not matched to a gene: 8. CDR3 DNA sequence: TGTGCCAGCAGCTACGAAGACAGGGTCGATGAGCAGTTCTTC. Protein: CASSYEDRVDEQFF.

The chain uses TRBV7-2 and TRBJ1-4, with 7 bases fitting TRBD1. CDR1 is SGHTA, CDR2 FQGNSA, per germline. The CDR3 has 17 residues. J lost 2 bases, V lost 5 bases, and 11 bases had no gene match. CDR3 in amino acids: CASSRQGGVWTNEKLFF. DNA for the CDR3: TGTGCCAGCAGCCGGCAGGGGGGAGTGTGGACTAATGAAAAACTGTTTTTT.